This T cell receptor beta chain appears in the sequencing data of a study of T cells in Graves' hyperthyroidism and ophthalmopathy. J gave up 10 bases and V 7 bases, and 16 bases lay outside the gene matches. Germline CDR1 reads MNHEY; CDR2 reads SMNVEV (reference sequence). This CDR3 has 16 amino acids. This clonotype has a count of ten or more. Amplified TCR beta CDR3 regions derived from RNA transcripts. The HTBI primer set served for first-round RT-PCR of the TCR CDR3. TCRdb called the multiplex PCR reads again in MiXCR, with one record for every CDR3 protein. The table records some 770,000 distinct CDR3 sequences, less than 20% of them present only once.

The rearrangement links TRBV27 to TRBJ2-1; 10 bases map to TRBD2. The TCR originated in a man between 18 and 35 years old with Graves' hyperthyroidism. The sequencing input was blood. CDR3 in amino acids: CASTTRLAGEGIEQFF. CDR3 bases: TGTGCCAGCACCACACGCCTAGCGGGAGAAGGAATAGAGCAGTTCTTC.